The rows below give T cell receptor beta chains drawn from one sample of a study of CD8+ T cells in alopecia areata. The table came from immunoSEQ multiplex PCR; TCRdb's copy has only in-frame clones and leaves some out. There are under 150,000 clones in the sample; 75% to 85% occur only once, and 20% to 25% lies in the top ten. Material: CD8+ T cells sorted from blood, obtained at week 4, from a patient treated with tofacitinib. The receptors shown here come from a human donor with alopecia areata. CDR3s include the opening cysteine and the closing phenylalanine or tryptophan. Each record gives: D gene, J gene, V gene, clone size, CDR3 protein, CDR3 DNA. A D gene is named only where the DNA matches it firmly. Expanded clones get a size class; other rows say once, few or many, or leave the size out.

d_call: TRBD1; j_call: TRBJ2-4; v_call: TRBV7-9; clone_size: NA; cdr3_aa: CASSSASGGDITNIQYF; cdr3_nt: TGTGCCAGCAGCTCCGCTTCAGGGGGCGATATCACAAACATTCAGTACTTC
d_call: NA; j_call: TRBJ2-7; v_call: TRBV4-1; clone_size: NA; cdr3_aa: CASSQEYRELPGNEQYF; cdr3_nt: TGCGCCAGCAGCCAAGAATATCGGGAACTCCCGGGCAACGAGCAGTACTTC
d_call: NA; j_call: TRBJ2-1; v_call: TRBV7-9; clone_size: NA; cdr3_aa: CASRGLVEQFF; cdr3_nt: TGTGCCAGCAGGGGACTGGTTGAGCAGTTCTTC
d_call: TRBD2; j_call: TRBJ2-1; v_call: TRBV4-1; clone_size: NA; cdr3_aa: CASSQLRRSGTYNEQFF; cdr3_nt: TGCGCCAGCAGCCAACTCCGGAGAAGCGGGACCTACAATGAGCAGTTCTTC
d_call: TRBD1; j_call: TRBJ2-3; v_call: TRBV5-6; clone_size: NA; cdr3_aa: CASSFLTGETDTQYF; cdr3_nt: TGTGCCAGCAGCTTCCTGACAGGGGAGACAGATACGCAGTATTTT
d_call: TRBD2; j_call: TRBJ2-1; v_call: TRBV5-1; clone_size: NA; cdr3_aa: CASSLATSGAYNEQFF; cdr3_nt: TGCGCCAGCAGCTTGGCGACTAGCGGGGCATACAATGAGCAGTTCTTC
d_call: TRBD2; j_call: TRBJ2-4; v_call: TRBV5-4; clone_size: NA; cdr3_aa: CASSFAGGKNIQYF; cdr3_nt: TGTGCCAGCAGCTTCGCGGGGGGGAAAAACATTCAGTACTTC
d_call: NA; j_call: TRBJ2-5; v_call: TRBV30; clone_size: NA; cdr3_aa: CAWSGGIQETQYF; cdr3_nt: TGTGCCTGGAGTGGGGGGATCCAAGAGACCCAGTACTTC
d_call: NA; j_call: TRBJ2-6; v_call: TRBV6-1; clone_size: NA; cdr3_aa: CASGQSGANVLTF; cdr3_nt: TGTGCCAGCGGGCAATCTGGGGCCAACGTCCTGACTTTC
d_call: TRBD2; j_call: TRBJ2-2; v_call: TRBV6-5; clone_size: NA; cdr3_aa: CAAMPGLAATGELFF; cdr3_nt: TGTGCCGCCATGCCGGGACTAGCGGCCACCGGGGAGCTGTTTTTT
d_call: NA; j_call: TRBJ2-1; v_call: TRBV6-6; clone_size: NA; cdr3_aa: CASSYSGGPVNEQFF; cdr3_nt: TGTGCCAGCAGTTACAGTGGGGGGCCCGTCAATGAGCAGTTCTTC
d_call: TRBD1; j_call: TRBJ2-7; v_call: TRBV15; clone_size: NA; cdr3_aa: CATSREGGSPCEQYF; cdr3_nt: TGTGCCACCAGCAGAGAAGGGGGCTCACCCTGCGAGCAGTACTTC
d_call: TRBD2; j_call: TRBJ2-3; v_call: TRBV13; clone_size: NA; cdr3_aa: CASSLSSSSGAYTDTQYF; cdr3_nt: TGTGCCAGCAGCTTATCTTCATCTAGCGGGGCCTACACAGATACGCAGTATTTT
d_call: TRBD2; j_call: TRBJ2-5; v_call: TRBV7-2; clone_size: NA; cdr3_aa: CASSGGGEETQYF; cdr3_nt: TGTGCCAGCAGCGGCGGGGGTGAAGAGACCCAGTACTTC
d_call: TRBD1; j_call: TRBJ1-2; v_call: TRBV4-1; clone_size: NA; cdr3_aa: CASSQDNAGGNYGYTF; cdr3_nt: TGCGCCAGCAGCCAAGATAACGCAGGGGGCAACTATGGCTACACCTTC
d_call: TRBD2; j_call: TRBJ2-1; v_call: TRBV7-8; clone_size: NA; cdr3_aa: CASLGRGGNYEQFF; cdr3_nt: TGTGCCAGCTTGGGGCGGGGAGGGAACTATGAGCAGTTCTTC
d_call: TRBD2; j_call: TRBJ2-5; v_call: TRBV7-8; clone_size: NA; cdr3_aa: CASSLTSGQETQYF; cdr3_nt: TGTGCCAGCAGCTTGACTAGCGGCCAAGAGACCCAGTACTTC
d_call: NA; j_call: TRBJ2-3; v_call: TRBV7-9; clone_size: NA; cdr3_aa: CASSLAGRTTDTQYF; cdr3_nt: TGTGCCAGCAGCTTAGCGGGACGGACTACAGATACGCAGTATTTT
d_call: TRBD1; j_call: TRBJ1-2; v_call: TRBV29-1; clone_size: NA; cdr3_aa: CSVPQTGVLYGYTF; cdr3_nt: TGCAGCGTCCCCCAGACAGGGGTCCTCTATGGCTACACCTTC
d_call: TRBD2; j_call: TRBJ2-1; v_call: TRBV5-4; clone_size: NA; cdr3_aa: CASSLQRGDYNEQFF; cdr3_nt: TGTGCCAGCAGCTTGCAGCGGGGCGATTACAATGAGCAGTTCTTC
d_call: NA; j_call: TRBJ2-7; v_call: TRBV7-9; clone_size: NA; cdr3_aa: CASSNLDIAYEQYF; cdr3_nt: TGTGCCAGCAGCAATCTGGACATTGCCTACGAGCAGTACTTC
d_call: TRBD2; j_call: TRBJ2-7; v_call: TRBV2; clone_size: few; cdr3_aa: CASSTGLAGKNEQYF; cdr3_nt: TGTGCCAGCAGTACTGGACTAGCGGGGAAGAACGAGCAGTACTTC
d_call: TRBD2; j_call: TRBJ2-2; v_call: TRBV19; clone_size: NA; cdr3_aa: CASSIDQGLAGLHGELFF; cdr3_nt: TGTGCCAGTAGTATAGATCAGGGACTAGCAGGTTTACACGGGGAGCTGTTTTTT
d_call: TRBD2; j_call: TRBJ2-7; v_call: TRBV4-1; clone_size: NA; cdr3_aa: CASSQQWGAGGSYEQYF; cdr3_nt: TGCGCCAGCAGCCAACAATGGGGAGCGGGGGGGTCCTACGAGCAGTACTTC
d_call: NA; j_call: TRBJ1-2; v_call: TRBV20-1; clone_size: NA; cdr3_aa: CSPREGNGYTF; cdr3_nt: TGCAGTCCCAGAGAGGGGAATGGCTACACCTTC
d_call: NA; j_call: TRBJ2-5; v_call: TRBV7-2; clone_size: NA; cdr3_aa: CASSLGQTQETQYF; cdr3_nt: TGTGCCAGCAGCTTAGGGCAGACCCAAGAGACCCAGTACTTC
d_call: NA; j_call: TRBJ2-6; v_call: TRBV29-1; clone_size: NA; cdr3_aa: CSVEIPGPPSSGANVLTF; cdr3_nt: TGCAGCGTTGAAATCCCGGGACCGCCGAGCTCTGGGGCCAACGTCCTGACTTTC